This record concerns one TCR beta chain sequence. Antigen: not known. Libraries were prepared by immunoSEQ multiplex PCR; TCRdb keeps only in-frame clonotypes and omits some of them. The data hold 30,000 to 40,000 clones, with under 95% observed a single time. This sample was included in a study of monozygotic twins with cystic fibrosis. Study-level results: Low clonality (median 0.0095) suggested a mostly naive repertoire.

The length of the CDR3 is 17 residues. Germline V gives CDR1 SGDLS, CDR2 YYNGEE. V dropped 5 bases and J dropped 2 bases, with 21 bases sitting between them. The chain links TRBV9 to TRBJ2-3; perhaps TRBD1 as D (6 bases). Material for sequencing was blood. This sequence originates from a boy aged 2 to 9 with cystic fibrosis. The CDR3 coding sequence is TGTGCCAGCAGTTCAATTCGGGACACAGGCCCCACAGATACGCAGTATTTT. Amino acids: CASSSIRDTGPTDTQYF.